This T cell receptor beta chain came from a study of blood T cell repertoires in COVID-19 (dated by TCRdb to about 2020). About the study as a whole: The collaborator samples originated in the United States, Italy and Spain and spanned the acute and convalescent phases of COVID-19. The prospective study material was composed of cDNA or gDNA derived from T cells, B-cell-depleted T cells, or PBMCs. Sample metadata almost always included a de-identified subject ID, COVID-19 status, age in years and sex. Samples were obtained from the ongoing ImmuneRACE study (first 160 participants) and from 1,200 or so subjects provided by 6 global collaborators. Where available, HLA class I and class II types were taken from metadata supplied by the sample provider and were not determined by assay-based typing. Deeply sampled blood TCRbeta repertoires from subjects exposed to, actively infected with, or recovered from COVID-19 were included in the dataset. The repertoires were released in a freely available public database intended as a resource for research on the immune response to SARS-CoV-2.

V and J are truncated by 0 bases and 6 bases respectively, leaving an intervening sequence of 15 bases. The germline V gene encodes CDR1 LGHDT and CDR2 YNNKEL (reference sequence). Counted from cysteine to phenylalanine, this CDR3 has 17 amino acids. The entry retains the CDR3 DNA only, 51 bases that are in frame from base 1. What the research found in general, with its limitations: How much clinical and demographic metadata was included differed by source and by participant, and the metadata was provided uncurated.

Turning to this clone: Its antigen is still unknown. The sample holds no much larger clone one base away, and base qualities are not on file.

The collaborating institutions used their own protocols to collect whole blood in K2EDTA tubes. For TCRbeta analysis, collaborators shipped samples in one of three forms: frozen whole blood, isolated PBMCs, or DNA extracted from either of those sample types. TCRbeta CDR3 regions were amplified from genomic DNA by means of the immunoSEQ Assay, a bias-controlled multiplex PCR. The study's processing was this. The number of nucleated cells in each sample was estimated from the amplification of reference gene primers within the assay. To quantify the absolute abundance of each unique TCRbeta CDR3 rearrangement, sequence reads were collapsed and filtered. For each sample, productive Simpson clonality was calculated by taking the square root of Simpson's diversity index across productive rearrangements. TCRdb's version of the immuneACCESS table is confined to in-frame rearrangements and falls short of the full clone set. An unresolved V gene accounts for under half of the shortfall where checked; the remainder is of unknown origin. The V and J calls and the clone size are those of that table, but D and trimming were determined from the DNA. The sample includes about 53,000 clones, with 90% to 95% observed a single time. 3% to 4% of the sample comes from the top ten.

The sample was peripheral blood. Rearrangement joined TRBV3-1 (or the pseudogene TRBV3-2) to TRBJ1-6, with a tentative D gene TRBD1 over 5 matching bases. The sequence came from a human donor in a cohort sampled during active COVID-19. The CDR3 reads as follows: CASSQDCQGKINSPLHF. The sequence in DNA is TGTGCCAGCAGCCAAGATTGCCAGGGTAAAATTAATTCACCCCTCCACTTT.